These 24 T cell receptor beta chains originate from one sample sequenced in a study of regulatory T cells in long-lasting Graves disease. The time point is: persistent/refractory GD, antithyroid drugs over 5 years with positive TRAb. With RNA extracted from PBMCs as input, the TCR library was made. Construction of TCR beta libraries relied on iRepertoire HTBI primers and on Arm-PCR targeting CDR3 regions. TCRdb re-analysed the multiplex PCR reads in MiXCR, keeping a single row per CDR3 protein. The table includes some 430,000 distinct CDR3 sequences, 20% to 25% detected once. Sequenced here: peripheral blood mononuclear cells (PBMCs), sampled when the disease was refractory, from a patient treated with antithyroid drugs. These receptors all come from a female donor with Graves disease.

The gene calls are TRBV10-3 and TRBJ1-2; D is undetermined. CDR1 ENHRY and CDR2 SYGVKD come from the germline V gene. V lost 6 bases and J lost 4, with 9 bases in between. The CDR3 is 12 amino acids. In DNA form, the CDR3 reads TGTGCCATCAGCGAGGACGTCTATGGCTACACCTTC. Its protein product is CAISEDVYGYTF.

This clonotype was seen repeatedly, ten times or more. The CDR3 DNA reads as TGTGCCACCAGCAGAGATCGGGGCGCGGGGGCCTATGGCTACACCTTC. Translating gives CATSRDRGAGAYGYTF. This rearrangement joins TRBV15 to TRBJ1-2; weak D call: TRBD1 (6 bases). V was cut by 0 bases and J by 4 bases, with 15 bases left in between. Germline V gene sequence: CDR1 LNHNV, CDR2 YYDKDF (reference sequence). This CDR3 has 16 amino acids.

This clonotype was recorded at least ten times. This chain joins TRBV11-2 and TRBJ2-4, with D perhaps TRBD1 (5 bases). CDR1 SGHAT and CDR2 FQNNGV come from the germline V gene. The V and J ends lost 4 bases and 1 base respectively, with 11 bases between them. The CDR3 runs 15 residues. DNA of the CDR3: TGTGCCAGCAGCTACAAACGACAGGCCAAAAACATTCAGTACTTC. Translated, it gives CASSYKRQAKNIQYF. The full variable domain, completed using reference TRBV11-2 and TRBJ2-4, is EAGVAQSPRYKIIEKRQSVAFWCNPISGHATLYWYQQILGQGPKLLIQFQNNGVVDDSQLPKDRFSAERLKGVDSTLKIQPAKLEDSAVYLCASSYKRQAKNIQYFGAGTRLSVL.

This clonotype was seen repeatedly, ten times or more. The rearrangement uses TRBV25-1 and TRBJ2-5; a weak D match, TRBD1 (6 bases). Trimming cost V 1 base and J 1 base, with 10 bases left between them. The CDR3 sequence is 15 residues long. From germline, CDR1 is MGHDK and CDR2 SYGVNS. This chain's CDR3 is CASSESGTTQETQYF. CDR3 sequence (DNA): TGTGCCAGCAGTGAATCCGGGACAACCCAAGAGACCCAGTACTTC.

This clonotype has a single count. The V and J genes are TRBV9 and TRBJ2-5; 15 bases map to TRBD2. V dropped 4 bases and J dropped 5; count of bases not matched to a gene: 6. The CDR3 spans 16 residues. Germline CDR1 reads SGDLS; CDR2 reads YYNGEE. In DNA, the CDR3 is TGTGCCAGCAGCCGGACTAGCGGGGGGGCAGGGGAGACCCAGTACTTC. Its protein product is CASSRTSGGAGETQYF.

This clonotype came up many times. CDR3 in DNA: TGTGCCAGCAGCCCTACTTTTGGAGACACCCAAGAGACCCAGTACTTC. It encodes CASSPTFGDTQETQYF. V and J are TRBV12-3 or TRBV12-4 and TRBJ2-5; the D is unclear. CDR3 length: 16 residues. The V gene lost 6 bases and the J gene lost 1 base, with 18 bases spanning the gap.

At least ten counts were recorded for this clonotype. The chain couples TRBV10-3 to TRBJ1-1; D not resolved. This CDR3 contains 15 residues. In germline, CDR1 is ENHRY, CDR2 SYGVKD. With 4 bases removed from V and 2 bases from J, the gap between germline ends came to 14 bases. The CDR3 reads CAISASTPGNTEAFF. The CDR3 DNA reads TGTGCCATCAGTGCCTCTACTCCTGGAAACACTGAAGCTTTCTTT.

This clonotype turned up a few times. The chain links TRBV6-4 to TRBJ2-7; 9 bases are a match to TRBD1. Trimming took 7 bases from V and 6 from J; bases not matched to a gene: 16. Looked up from germline, CDR1 is MRHNA and CDR2 is SNTAGT. The CDR3 is 16 residues long. CDR3 bases: TGTGCCAGCAACCCTATTGCTGGGACAGGGCCACCCGAGCAGTACTTC. This codes for CASNPIAGTGPPEQYF.

The rearrangement links TRBV20-1 to TRBJ2-3; 7 nucleotides align to TRBD1. In germline, CDR1 is DFQATT, CDR2 SNEGSKA (reference sequence). The CDR3 runs to 14 residues. V lost 4 bases, J lost 3 bases, and 7 bases stayed unmatched. The CDR3 DNA reads TGCAGTGCTAATCCAGGGGGAGTTACAGATACGCAGTATTTT. This sequence encodes CSANPGGVTDTQYF.

This clonotype was seen many times. DNA for the CDR3: TGTGCCAGCGCAGCGGGACGGGGGGCCGAGCAGTACTTC. It yields the protein CASAAGRGAEQYF. V usage is TRBV12-3 or TRBV12-4 and J usage is TRBJ2-7, with D possibly being TRBD2 (7 bases). Trimming pared 8 bases from V and 6 bases from J, leaving 17 bases between. The CDR3 spans 13 residues.

This clonotype was observed a handful of times. The V and J genes are TRBV7-9 and TRBJ1-6; D is ambiguous. Germline assignment: CDR1 SEHNR and CDR2 FQNEAQ (reference sequence). The CDR3 is 12 residues long. The V and J ends lost 5 bases and 13 bases respectively, with 12 bases between them. The CDR3 bases are TGTGCCAGCAGCCTAGAGGGAGGTCCCCTCCACTTT. This encodes CASSLEGGPLHF.

The chain has TRBV7-6 and TRBJ2-3, with 10 bases fitting TRBD2. This CDR3 comprises 17 residues. V lost 3 bases, J lost 2 bases, and 8 bases stayed unmatched. Germline V gene data show CDR1 as SGHVS and CDR2 as FNYEAQ. The CDR3 coding sequence is TGTGCCAGCAGCTTCTATCTTAGCGGGAGGCTCACAGATACGCAGTATTTT. This codes for CASSFYLSGRLTDTQYF.

This clonotype was detected only a few times. V is TRBV3-1 and J is TRBJ2-7; D gene unclear. There are 15 residues in the CDR3. V lost 0 bases to trimming and J lost 3 bases, with 12 bases between them. Germline V gene data show CDR1 as LGHDT and CDR2 as YNNKEL (reference sequence). DNA for the CDR3: TGTGCCAGCAGCCAAGAGGGCGGACGGTTCTACGAGCAGTACTTC. Translated: CASSQEGGRFYEQYF.

This chain uses TRBV6-2 or TRBV6-3 with TRBJ2-2, with 9 nucleotides matching TRBD1. This CDR3 comprises 18 residues. Germline CDR1 reads MNHEY; CDR2 reads SVGEGT. Unmatched junction bases numbered 11, after V lost 5 bases and J lost 1 base. Written as DNA, the CDR3 is TGTGCCAGCAGTCCCGACAGGGGGAAAGAGTGGAACACCGGGGAGCTGTTTTTT. Amino acid sequence: CASSPDRGKEWNTGELFF.

This clonotype has at least ten counts. The V gene is TRBV2, the J gene TRBJ2-7; D remains unclear. Germline V CDR1 and CDR2: SNHLY, FYNNEI. This CDR3 is built from 12 residues. Trimming pared 10 bases from V and 4 bases from J, leaving 14 bases between. The CDR3 loop reads CATIGQDYEQYF. CDR3 nucleotide sequence: TGTGCCACCATAGGTCAAGATTACGAGCAGTACTTC. Together with reference TRBV2 and TRBJ2-7, the CDR3 gives the full variable domain: EPEVTQTPSHQVTQMGQEVILRCVPISNHLYFYWYRQILGQKVEFLVSFYNNEISEKSEIFDDQFSVERPDGSNFTLKIRSTKLEDSAMYFCATIGQDYEQYFGPGTRLTVT.

This clonotype appeared many times. V is TRBV29-1 and J is TRBJ1-4, with D hard to call. The CDR3 runs 15 residues. V gave up 4 bases and J gave up 0 bases, with 12 bases separating them. From germline, CDR1 is SQVTM and CDR2 ANQGSEA. The CDR3 region has the DNA TGCAGCGTTGTTGAGGCGGTTACAACTAATGAAAAACTGTTTTTT. Its protein product is CSVVEAVTTNEKLFF.

The chain has TRBV12-3 or TRBV12-4 and TRBJ2-1; D gene ambiguous. This CDR3 contains 13 residues. V was clipped by 3 bases and J by 2 bases, with 5 bases between them. The CDR3 sequence is CASSFTPYNEQFF. In DNA form, the CDR3 reads TGTGCCAGCAGTTTTACTCCCTACAATGAGCAGTTCTTC.

The chain joins TRBV19 to TRBJ2-2, with 7 positions matching TRBD2. Trimming at V came to 1 base and at J to 0 bases, leaving 5 bases not matched to a gene. CDR3 length: 17 amino acids. Germline values: CDR1 LNHDA, CDR2 SQIVND (reference sequence). CDR3 loop: CASSIGPGTTNTGELFF. The CDR3 DNA sequence: TGTGCCAGTAGTATAGGGCCCGGGACTACGAACACCGGGGAGCTGTTTTTT.

This clonotype was detected ten times or more. The chain combines TRBV6-2 or TRBV6-3 with TRBJ2-2; D may be TRBD2 (6 bases). CDR3 size: 14 residues. Germline CDR1 is MNHEY and CDR2 is SVGEGT. Trimming took off 6 bases at V and 1 base at J, with 9 bases between the two ends. CDR3 amino acids: CASREGRNTGELFF. CDR3 DNA sequence: TGTGCCAGCAGGGAGGGCCGGAACACCGGGGAGCTGTTTTTT.

This clonotype was seen a few times. The V and J genes are TRBV27 and TRBJ1-5, with a tentative D call TRBD1 (5 bases). Looked up from germline, CDR1 is MNHEY and CDR2 is SMNVEV (reference sequence). The ends were cut back, 0 bases at V and 5 bases at J, with 14 bases in the middle. CDR3 length equals 16 residues. CDR3 loop: CASSLSIGASDQPQHF. CDR3 DNA: TGTGCCAGCAGTTTATCGATTGGGGCATCAGATCAGCCCCAGCATTTT.

There are many counts of this clonotype. The V and J genes are TRBV28 and TRBJ2-7; 9 bases are a match to TRBD1. The CDR3 runs 13 residues. Germline assignment: CDR1 MDHEN and CDR2 SYDVKM. With V trimmed by 7 bases and J by 5 bases, 6 bases remained unmatched. CDR3 residues: CASTTGGRHEQYF. In DNA form, the CDR3 reads TGTGCCAGCACCACAGGGGGCCGACACGAGCAGTACTTC.

This clonotype has ten or more counts. The rearrangement links TRBV14 to TRBJ1-4; no reliable D call. Germline V lookup: CDR1 SGHDN, CDR2 FVKESK. Trimming removed 1 base from V and 13 bases from J, with 13 bases in between. The CDR3 loop spans 13 amino acids. The CDR3 nucleotides are TGTGCCAGCAGCCAAGTATTGACGTCTCGACTGTTTTTT. This gives the protein CASSQVLTSRLFF.

The rearrangement uses TRBV7-9 and TRBJ2-7; D ambiguous. The CDR3 spans 12 residues. Germline V gene sequence: CDR1 SEHNR, CDR2 FQNEAQ (reference sequence). V lost 0 bases and J 5 bases, leaving 5 bases between the germline ends. The CDR3 DNA sequence: TGTGCCAGCAGCTTAGCTGTCCACGAGCAGTACTTC. This encodes CASSLAVHEQYF.

This clonotype has a count of ten or more. V gene TRBV6-1 combines with J gene TRBJ1-1; perhaps TRBD1 as D (6 bases). This CDR3 has 13 amino acids. Germline V gene data show CDR1 as MNHNS and CDR2 as SASEGT. V was trimmed by 7 bases and J by 1 base, leaving 10 bases between them. The CDR3 nucleotides read TGTGCCAGCAATGGGGGGCAGAACACTGAAGCTTTCTTT. This sequence encodes CASNGGQNTEAFF.